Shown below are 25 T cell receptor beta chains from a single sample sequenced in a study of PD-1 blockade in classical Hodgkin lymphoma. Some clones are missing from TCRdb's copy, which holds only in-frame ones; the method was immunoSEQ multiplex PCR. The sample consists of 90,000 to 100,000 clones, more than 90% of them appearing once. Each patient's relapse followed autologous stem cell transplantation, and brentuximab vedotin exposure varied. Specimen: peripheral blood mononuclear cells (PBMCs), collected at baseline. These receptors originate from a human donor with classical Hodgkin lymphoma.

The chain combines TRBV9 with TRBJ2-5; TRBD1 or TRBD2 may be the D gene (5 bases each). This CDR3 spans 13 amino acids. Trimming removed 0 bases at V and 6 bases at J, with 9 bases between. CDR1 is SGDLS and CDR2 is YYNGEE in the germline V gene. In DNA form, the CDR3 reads TGTGCCAGCAGCGTAGTCGGGGCGCAGACCCAGTACTTC. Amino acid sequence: CASSVVGAQTQYF.

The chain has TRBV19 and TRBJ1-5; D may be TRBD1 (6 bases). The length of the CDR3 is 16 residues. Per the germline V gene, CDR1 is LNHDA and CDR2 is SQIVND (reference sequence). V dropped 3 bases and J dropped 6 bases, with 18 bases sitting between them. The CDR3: CASSIRRGKGGQPQHF. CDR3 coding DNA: TGTGCCAGTAGTATTCGACGGGGTAAAGGGGGTCAGCCCCAGCATTTT.

As DNA, the CDR3 is TGTGCCAGCAGCCCTGGGACAGGGGCCGAGCAGTACTTC. Its translation is CASSPGTGAEQYF. The J gene is TRBJ2-7, the V gene TRBV7-3, with 10 positions matching TRBD1. This CDR3 is 13 amino acids long. Trimming removed 5 bases from V and 6 bases from J; junction bases left unmatched: 4. The germline gives CDR1 SGHTA, CDR2 FQGTGA.

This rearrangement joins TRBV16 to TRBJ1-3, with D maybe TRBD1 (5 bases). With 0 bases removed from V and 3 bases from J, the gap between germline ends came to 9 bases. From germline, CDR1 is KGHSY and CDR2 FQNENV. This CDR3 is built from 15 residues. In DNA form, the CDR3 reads TGTGCCAGCAGCCAATCCTGGACACTTGGAAACACCATATATTTT. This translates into CASSQSWTLGNTIYF.

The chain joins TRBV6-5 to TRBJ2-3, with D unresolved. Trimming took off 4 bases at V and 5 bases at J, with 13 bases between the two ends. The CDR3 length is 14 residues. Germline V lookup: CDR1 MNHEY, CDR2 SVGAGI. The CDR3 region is CASSWSLQRDTQYF. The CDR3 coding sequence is TGTGCCAGCAGTTGGAGCCTACAGAGAGATACGCAGTATTTT.

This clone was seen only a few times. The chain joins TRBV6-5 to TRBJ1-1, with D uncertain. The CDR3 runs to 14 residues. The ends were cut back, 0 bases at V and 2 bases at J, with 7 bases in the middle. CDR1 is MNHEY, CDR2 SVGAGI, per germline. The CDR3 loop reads CASSYSLINTEAFF. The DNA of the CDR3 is TGTGCCAGCAGTTACTCGCTCATCAACACTGAAGCTTTCTTT.

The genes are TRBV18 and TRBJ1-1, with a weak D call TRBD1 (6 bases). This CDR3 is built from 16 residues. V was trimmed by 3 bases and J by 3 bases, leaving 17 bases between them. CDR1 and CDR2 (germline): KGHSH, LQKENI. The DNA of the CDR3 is TGTGCCAGCTCACCCAGCCAGGGGTTCATGGACACTGAAGCTTTCTTT. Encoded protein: CASSPSQGFMDTEAFF.

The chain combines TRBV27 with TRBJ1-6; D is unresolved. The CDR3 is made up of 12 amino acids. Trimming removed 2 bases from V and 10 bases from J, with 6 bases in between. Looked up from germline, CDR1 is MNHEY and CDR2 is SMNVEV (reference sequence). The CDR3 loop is CASSLGNSPLHF. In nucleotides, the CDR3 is TGTGCCAGCAGTTTAGGGAACTCACCCCTCCACTTT.

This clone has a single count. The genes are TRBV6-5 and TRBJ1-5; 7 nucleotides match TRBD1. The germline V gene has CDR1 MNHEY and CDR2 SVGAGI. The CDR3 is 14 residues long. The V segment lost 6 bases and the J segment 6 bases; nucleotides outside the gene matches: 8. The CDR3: CASSTGDGGQPQHF. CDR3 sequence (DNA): TGTGCCAGCAGCACAGGGGATGGGGGTCAGCCCCAGCATTTT.

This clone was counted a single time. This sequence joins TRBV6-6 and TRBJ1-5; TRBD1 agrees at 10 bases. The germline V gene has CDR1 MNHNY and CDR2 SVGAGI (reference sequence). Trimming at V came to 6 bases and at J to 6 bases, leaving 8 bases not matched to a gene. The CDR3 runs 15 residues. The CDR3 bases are TGTGCCAGCAGGGGGACAGGGGCGCGAGGTCAGCCCCAGCATTTT. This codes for CASRGTGARGQPQHF.

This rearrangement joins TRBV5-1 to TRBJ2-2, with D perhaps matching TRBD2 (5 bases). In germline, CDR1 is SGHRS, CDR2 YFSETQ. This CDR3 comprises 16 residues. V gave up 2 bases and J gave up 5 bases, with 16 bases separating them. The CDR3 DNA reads TGCGCCAGCAGCTTCAGTTTGGGAGAGTGGACCGGGGAGCTGTTTTTT. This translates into CASSFSLGEWTGELFF.

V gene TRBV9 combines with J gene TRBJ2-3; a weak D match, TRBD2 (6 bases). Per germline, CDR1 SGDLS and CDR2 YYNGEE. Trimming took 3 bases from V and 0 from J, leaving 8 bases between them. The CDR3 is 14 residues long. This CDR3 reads CASSDGTSTDTQYF. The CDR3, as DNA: TGTGCCAGCAGCGATGGGACTAGCACAGATACGCAGTATTTT.

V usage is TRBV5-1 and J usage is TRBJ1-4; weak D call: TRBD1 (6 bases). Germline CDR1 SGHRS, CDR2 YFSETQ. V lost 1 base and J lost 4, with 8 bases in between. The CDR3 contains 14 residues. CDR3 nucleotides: TGCGCCAGCAGCTTGACAGGGAATAATGAAAAACTGTTTTTT. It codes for CASSLTGNNEKLFF.

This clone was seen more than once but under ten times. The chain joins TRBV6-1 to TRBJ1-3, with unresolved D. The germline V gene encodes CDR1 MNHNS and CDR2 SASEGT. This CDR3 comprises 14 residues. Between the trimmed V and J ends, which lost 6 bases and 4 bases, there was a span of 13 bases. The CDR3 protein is CASSPIQPGNTIYF. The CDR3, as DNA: TGTGCCAGCAGCCCTATCCAGCCCGGAAACACCATATATTTT.

CDR3 loop: CASSLAGSYTEAFF. In DNA, the CDR3 is TGCGCCAGCAGCTTGGCAGGTTCGTACACTGAAGCTTTCTTT. V is TRBV5-1 and J is TRBJ1-1; no clear D gene. CDR1 is SGHRS and CDR2 is YFSETQ in the germline V gene. Trimming took 0 bases from V and 3 from J, leaving 9 bases between them. The CDR3 runs to 14 residues.

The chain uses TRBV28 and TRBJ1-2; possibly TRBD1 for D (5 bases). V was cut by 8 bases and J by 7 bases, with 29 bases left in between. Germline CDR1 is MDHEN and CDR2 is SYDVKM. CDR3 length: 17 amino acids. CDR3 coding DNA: TGTGCCAGCCGCCTCACGCGGAATAGGGACGGGGGAAGTGGCTACACCTTC. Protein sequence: CASRLTRNRDGGSGYTF.

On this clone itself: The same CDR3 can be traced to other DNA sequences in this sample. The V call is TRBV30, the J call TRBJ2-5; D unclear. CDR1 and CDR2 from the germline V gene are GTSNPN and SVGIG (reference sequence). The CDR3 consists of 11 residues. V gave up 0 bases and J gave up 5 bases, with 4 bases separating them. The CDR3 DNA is TGTGCCTGGAGTGTTGGGGAGACCCAGTACTTC. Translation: CAWSVGETQYF.

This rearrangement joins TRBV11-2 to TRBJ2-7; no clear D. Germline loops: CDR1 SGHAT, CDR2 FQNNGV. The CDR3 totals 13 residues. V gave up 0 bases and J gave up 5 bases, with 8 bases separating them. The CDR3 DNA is TGTGCCAGCAGCTTAGATGGGCTCGACGAGCAGTACTTC. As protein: CASSLDGLDEQYF. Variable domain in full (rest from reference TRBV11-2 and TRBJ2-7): EAGVAQSPRYKIIEKRQSVAFWCNPISGHATLYWYQQILGQGPKLLIQFQNNGVVDDSQLPKDRFSAERLKGVDSTLKIQPAKLEDSAVYLCASSLDGLDEQYFGPGTRLTVT.

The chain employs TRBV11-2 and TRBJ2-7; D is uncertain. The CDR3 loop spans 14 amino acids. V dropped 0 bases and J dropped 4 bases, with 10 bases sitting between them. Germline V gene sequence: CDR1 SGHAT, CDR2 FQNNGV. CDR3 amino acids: CASSLDNIGYEQYF. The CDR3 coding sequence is TGTGCCAGCAGCTTAGATAACATAGGGTACGAGCAGTACTTC.

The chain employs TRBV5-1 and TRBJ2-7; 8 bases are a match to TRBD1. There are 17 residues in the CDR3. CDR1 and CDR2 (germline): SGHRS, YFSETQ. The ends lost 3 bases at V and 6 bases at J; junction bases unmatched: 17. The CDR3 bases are TGCGCCAGCAGCTCGCCCCTCCAGGGGGCGTCCCAACTCGAGCAGTACTTC. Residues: CASSSPLQGASQLEQYF.

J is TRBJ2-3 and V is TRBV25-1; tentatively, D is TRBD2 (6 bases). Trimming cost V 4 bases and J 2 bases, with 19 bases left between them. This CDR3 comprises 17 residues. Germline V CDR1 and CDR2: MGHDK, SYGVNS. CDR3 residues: CASSGPLGGAITDTQYF. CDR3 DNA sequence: TGTGCCAGCAGTGGACCCCTAGGAGGGGCTATCACAGATACGCAGTATTTT.

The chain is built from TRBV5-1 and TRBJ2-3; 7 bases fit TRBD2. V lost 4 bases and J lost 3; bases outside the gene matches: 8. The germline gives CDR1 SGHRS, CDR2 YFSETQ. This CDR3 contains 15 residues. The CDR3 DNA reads TGCGCCAGCAGCGCGGGGATCGGGGGGACAGATACGCAGTATTTT. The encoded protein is CASSAGIGGTDTQYF. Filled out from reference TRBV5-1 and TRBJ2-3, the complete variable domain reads KAGVTQTPRYLIKTRGQQVTLSCSPISGHRSVSWYQQTPGQGLQFLFEYFSETQRNKGNFPGRFSGRQFSNSRSEMNVSTLELGDSALYLCASSAGIGGTDTQYFGPGTRLTVL.

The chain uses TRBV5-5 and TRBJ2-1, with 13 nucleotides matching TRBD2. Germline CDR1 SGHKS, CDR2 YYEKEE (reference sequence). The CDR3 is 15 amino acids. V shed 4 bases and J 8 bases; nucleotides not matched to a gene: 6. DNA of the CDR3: TGTGCCAGCAGCGCTGGACTAGCGGGAGTCTATGAGCAGTTCTTC. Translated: CASSAGLAGVYEQFF. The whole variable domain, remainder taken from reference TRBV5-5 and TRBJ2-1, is DAGVTQSPTHLIKTRGQQVTLRCSPISGHKSVSWYQQVLGQGPQFIFQYYEKEERGRGNFPDRFSARQFPNYSSELNVNALLLGDSALYLCASSAGLAGVYEQFFGPGTRLTVL.

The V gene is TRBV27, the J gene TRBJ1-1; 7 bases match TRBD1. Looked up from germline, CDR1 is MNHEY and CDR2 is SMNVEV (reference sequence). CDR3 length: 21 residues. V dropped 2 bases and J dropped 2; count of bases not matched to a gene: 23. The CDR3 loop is CASSLAPSTGVLLWSNTEAFF. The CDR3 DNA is TGTGCCAGCAGTTTAGCCCCCTCCACAGGGGTATTACTATGGAGCAACACTGAAGCTTTCTTT.

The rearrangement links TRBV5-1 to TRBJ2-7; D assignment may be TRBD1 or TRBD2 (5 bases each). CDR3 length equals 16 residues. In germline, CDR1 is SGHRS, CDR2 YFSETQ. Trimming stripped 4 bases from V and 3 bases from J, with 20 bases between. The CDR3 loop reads CASSLGTVVPGYEQYF. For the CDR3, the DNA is TGCGCCAGCAGCCTAGGGACGGTTGTTCCAGGCTACGAGCAGTACTTC. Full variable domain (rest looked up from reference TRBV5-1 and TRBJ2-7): KAGVTQTPRYLIKTRGQQVTLSCSPISGHRSVSWYQQTPGQGLQFLFEYFSETQRNKGNFPGRFSGRQFSNSRSEMNVSTLELGDSALYLCASSLGTVVPGYEQYFGPGTRLTVT.